This TCR beta chain was obtained from a study of blood T cell repertoires in COVID-19. About the study: Acute and convalescent COVID-19 samples came from the United States, Italy and Spain. T cells, B-cell-depleted T cells, or PBMCs supplied cDNA or gDNA.

Under the authors' procedure: Amplification with reference gene primers provided the estimates of nucleated cell counts. Sequencing used immunoSEQ multiplex PCR; TCRdb keeps in-frame clones, though not all of them. The DNA was the basis for D and trimming; V, J and clone size are from that table. Here the sample spans a few hundred thousand clones, around nine tenths being singletons. Unmatched junction bases numbered 0, after V lost 3 bases and J lost 6 bases. This CDR3 spans 13 amino acids. Germline V gene sequence: CDR1 LGHDT, CDR2 YNNKEL (reference sequence). This clone showed up just once. The sample has other DNA sequences that encode this CDR3 too.

The sequenced material came from peripheral blood. The TCR originated in a man aged 60 to 75 who had recovered from COVID-19. The gene calls are TRBV3-1 (or the pseudogene TRBV3-2) and TRBJ1-2; 11 bases align to TRBD1. CDR3 DNA: TGTGCCAGCAGCCAGGACAGGGGGCATGGCTACACCTTC. Protein product: CASSQDRGHGYTF.